Shown below are 23 T cell receptor beta chains from a single sample sequenced in a study of human versus mouse CDR3 diversity and MHC coevolution. Generated by immunoSEQ multiplex PCR, the TCRdb table keeps only in-frame clones and is missing some. The sample has roughly 86,000 clones; just under 95% are singletons. The sequencing input was naive CD4+ T cells from blood. Subset defined: CD45RO-negative CD62L-positive naive CD4 T cells. The receptors derive from a person aged 25 to 75 in good health.

The V gene is TRBV5-1, the J gene TRBJ2-7; 9 bases match TRBD1. The CDR3 sequence is 16 residues long. Germline V gene lookup returns CDR1 SGHRS and CDR2 YFSETQ. V was clipped by 0 bases and J by 3 bases; unmatched bases: 7. CDR3 nucleotide sequence: TGCGCCAGCAGCTTGGTCCCCGGGACAGGGAACTACGAGCAGTACTTC. Encoded protein: CASSLVPGTGNYEQYF.

To note about this clone: Relative to the germline gene, one junction end is altered; a read error may explain this. J is TRBJ2-6 and V is TRBV7-7; 8 nucleotides match TRBD1. Germline CDR1 and CDR2: SSHAT and FNYEAQ (reference sequence). The CDR3 runs 17 residues. The CDR3 is CASSPGQGASGANVLTF. Here the CDR3 DNA reads TGTGCTAGCAGCCCCGGACAGGGAGCCTCTGGGGCCAACGTCCTGACTTTC.

CDR3 amino acids: CASSVAGTYEQYF. The CDR3, as DNA: TGTGCCAGCAGTGTAGCGGGGACCTACGAGCAGTACTTC. The rearrangement joins TRBV6-5 to TRBJ2-7; 8 positions agree with TRBD2. V gave up 5 bases and J gave up 2 bases; unmatched junction bases: 2. Germline values: CDR1 MNHEY, CDR2 SVGAGI. The CDR3 consists of 13 residues.

The chain combines TRBV27 with TRBJ1-2, with D tentatively TRBD1 (6 bases). Germline V gives CDR1 MNHEY, CDR2 SMNVEV (reference sequence). Deletions cut 4 bases from V and 4 bases from J, with 10 bases between. The CDR3 contains 13 residues. In nucleotides, the CDR3 is TGTGCCAGCAGTTCTCCAGGGGCCTATGGCTACACCTTC. It yields the protein CASSSPGAYGYTF.

V is TRBV18 and J is TRBJ2-5, with TRBD2 matching over 7 bases. Per the germline V gene, CDR1 is KGHSH and CDR2 is LQKENI. This CDR3 contains 16 residues. The trim removed 1 base at V and 4 bases at J, leaving 9 bases unmatched. CDR3 sequence reads: CASSPRGGKAGETQYF. DNA of the CDR3: TGTGCCAGCTCACCACGGGGAGGGAAAGCGGGAGAGACCCAGTACTTC.

The V and J genes are TRBV9 and TRBJ1-1, with TRBD1 matching over 9 bases. CDR3 length equals 15 residues. V lost 3 bases, J lost 4 bases, and 7 bases stayed unmatched. Per the germline V gene, CDR1 is SGDLS and CDR2 is YYNGEE. The DNA for the CDR3 is TGTGCCAGCAGCGCACAGGGGGCGGTGAGCACTGAAGCTTTCTTT. Translated: CASSAQGAVSTEAFF. Full variable domain (remainder filled in from reference TRBV9 and TRBJ1-1): DSGVTQTPKHLITATGQRVTLRCSPRSGDLSVYWYQQSLDQGLQFLIQYYNGEERAKGNILERFSAQQFPDLHSELNLSSLELGDSALYFCASSAQGAVSTEAFFGQGTRLTVV.

This clone occurred once. The chain couples TRBV7-2 to TRBJ2-3; possible D gene TRBD2, 7 bases. This CDR3 region has 16 residues. Trimming pared 8 bases from V and 0 bases from J, leaving 18 bases between. The germline V gene encodes CDR1 SGHTA and CDR2 FQGNSA. The CDR3 region is CASAWGGGSSTDTQYF. CDR3 bases: TGTGCCAGCGCTTGGGGGGGCGGTTCCAGCACAGATACGCAGTATTTT.

This clone was picked up a small number of times. The V call is TRBV27, the J call TRBJ2-1; 9 bases are a match to TRBD2. This CDR3 region has 16 residues. The junction had 4 bases not matched to a gene; V was cut back by 0 bases and J by 4 bases. Germline CDR1 reads MNHEY; CDR2 reads SMNVEV (reference sequence). CDR3 residues: CASSLSGLAGYNEQFF. The CDR3 DNA sequence: TGTGCCAGCAGTTTATCGGGGCTAGCGGGATACAATGAGCAGTTCTTC.

J is TRBJ2-7 and V is TRBV19; a possible D gene is TRBD1 (6 bases). The germline V gene encodes CDR1 LNHDA and CDR2 SQIVND (reference sequence). Between the trimmed V and J ends, which lost 4 bases and 3 bases, there was a span of 13 bases. There are 14 residues in the CDR3. The CDR3 protein is CASSNDRFLYEQYF. Here the CDR3 DNA reads TGTGCCAGTAGTAACGACAGGTTTCTCTACGAGCAGTACTTC.

The V gene is TRBV19, the J gene TRBJ1-1, with D unresolved. Trimming stripped 6 bases from V and 10 bases from J, with 18 bases between. The CDR3 runs to 13 residues. Germline assignment: CDR1 LNHDA and CDR2 SQIVND (reference sequence). The CDR3 DNA reads TGTGCCAGTAGGGACGCCATCCCTGGGAGAGCTTTCTTT. This gives the protein CASRDAIPGRAFF.

This sequence joins TRBV7-2 and TRBJ1-2, with TRBD1 matching over 12 bases. V trimming: 8 bases; J trimming: 5 bases; junction bases outside the gene matches: 9. This CDR3 contains 15 residues. Looked up from germline, CDR1 is SGHTA and CDR2 is FQGNSA. The CDR3 DNA sequence: TGTGCCAGCGTACGGGACAGGGGGCTTCGATATGGCTACACCTTC. Encoded protein: CASVRDRGLRYGYTF.

This clone is a singleton in its sample. The V call is TRBV5-6, the J call TRBJ1-1; D may be TRBD1 (5 bases). V shed 4 bases and J shed 11 bases, with 15 bases lying between them. Germline V lookup: CDR1 SGHDT, CDR2 YYEEEE. The CDR3 totals 12 residues. CDR3 DNA sequence: TGTGCCAGCAGCCCCGTGGGGCTCGAGGCTTTCTTT. Protein sequence: CASSPVGLEAFF.

The chain joins TRBV4-2 to TRBJ2-5; 7 nucleotides line up with TRBD2. The CDR3 contains 13 residues. From germline, CDR1 is LGHNA and CDR2 YNFKEQ. The V gene end was trimmed by 5 bases and the J gene end by 0 bases; junction bases not matched to a gene: 0. The chain's CDR3 is CASSTSDQETQYF. CDR3 sequence (DNA): TGTGCCAGCAGCACTAGCGACCAAGAGACCCAGTACTTC.

CDR3 sequence: CASSLQPGQGYGYTF. DNA for the CDR3: TGTGCCAGCAGCCTACAACCGGGACAGGGCTATGGCTACACCTTC. This chain connects TRBV7-6 to TRBJ1-2, with TRBD1 matching over 9 bases. Germline V gene lookup returns CDR1 SGHVS and CDR2 FNYEAQ. V trimming: 5 bases; J trimming: 4 bases; junction bases outside the gene matches: 8. The CDR3 consists of 15 residues.

This clone was seen only a few times. The V gene is TRBV5-1, the J gene TRBJ1-1; 8 nucleotides agree with TRBD1. CDR3 length: 16 amino acids. Germline CDR1 reads SGHRS; CDR2 reads YFSETQ. V was clipped by 4 bases and J by 0 bases; unmatched bases: 8. CDR3 amino acids: CASSLGTGVMNTEAFF. CDR3 nucleotide sequence: TGCGCCAGCAGCCTAGGGACAGGTGTAATGAACACTGAAGCTTTCTTT.

CDR3 residues: CASSYSNQGSGYGYTF. CDR3 nucleotide sequence: TGTGCCAGCAGTTACTCTAACCAGGGGAGCGGCTATGGCTACACCTTC. The rearrangement uses TRBV6-5 and TRBJ1-2; perhaps TRBD1 as D (6 bases). CDR3 length: 16 residues. The V end was cut by 0 bases, the J end by 4 bases, with 15 bases between. The V gene's germline CDR1 is MNHEY and CDR2 SVGAGI.

CDR3 sequence reads: CASGPTSGIGDTQYF. DNA for the CDR3: TGTGCCAGCGGACCGACTAGCGGGATTGGCGATACGCAGTATTTT. The chain links TRBV2 to TRBJ2-3, with 11 bases lining up with TRBD2. V dropped 8 bases and J dropped 6; count of bases not matched to a gene: 10. The germline V gene has CDR1 SNHLY and CDR2 FYNNEI. This CDR3 contains 15 residues.

V and J are TRBV19 and TRBJ2-3; TRBD2 aligns across 9 bases. CDR1 and CDR2 from the germline V gene are LNHDA and SQIVND (reference sequence). The CDR3 loop spans 17 amino acids. Trimming cost V 7 bases and J 6 bases; bases outside gene matches: 17. The CDR3 loop reads CASNNPAGGSGSDTQYF. The CDR3 DNA reads as TGTGCCAGTAACAACCCGGCAGGGGGTAGCGGGAGTGATACGCAGTATTTT.

Remarks on this clone: Mismatch with germline at one junction end may stem from a read error. This chain links TRBV7-8 with TRBJ2-1; tentatively, D is TRBD2 (5 bases). Germline V CDR1 and CDR2: SGHVS, FQNEAQ. The CDR3 loop spans 13 amino acids. CDR3: CASSLALQRDRVF. The CDR3 DNA reads TGTGCCAGCAGCTTAGCGCTTCAGAGGGATAGGGTCTTC.

This chain uses TRBV29-1 with TRBJ2-2, with D unclear. The germline V gene encodes CDR1 SQVTM and CDR2 ANQGSEA. V was pared by 5 bases and J by 0 bases, with 10 bases between. The CDR3 loop spans 14 amino acids. CDR3 coding DNA: TGCAGCGTTATAAGAACAGCGAACACCGGGGAGCTGTTTTTT. It yields the protein CSVIRTANTGELFF.

The rearrangement joins TRBV25-1 to TRBJ2-2; 7 bases fit TRBD2. The CDR3 totals 16 residues. Germline values: CDR1 MGHDK, CDR2 SYGVNS. With V trimmed by 1 base and J by 3 bases, 5 bases remained unmatched. CDR3 sequence reads: CASSESWGRDTGELFF. The CDR3 nucleotides read TGTGCCAGCAGTGAATCCTGGGGGAGGGACACCGGGGAGCTGTTTTTT.

CDR3 amino acids: CASSLGGTSGRNEQFF. Written as DNA, the CDR3 is TGTGCCAGCAGCTTAGGGGGGACTAGCGGGAGGAATGAGCAGTTCTTC. The chain recombines TRBV11-3 with TRBJ2-1, with 15 bases matching TRBD2. The CDR3 is 16 residues long. Per germline, CDR1 SGHNT and CDR2 YENEEA. The V gene end was trimmed by 1 base and the J gene end by 7 bases; junction bases not matched to a gene: 2.

The chain combines TRBV7-2 with TRBJ2-5; 11 nucleotides match TRBD1. After removal of 5 bases from V and 2 bases from J, the junction contained 4 bases not matched to a gene. The CDR3 loop spans 15 amino acids. Germline-derived CDR1 and CDR2 are SGHTA and FQGNSA. The chain's CDR3 is CASSPDRGPQETQYF. The CDR3 bases are TGTGCCAGCAGCCCGGACAGGGGGCCTCAAGAGACCCAGTACTTC.